These 8 T cell receptor beta chains share one sample of origin, sequenced in a study of blood T cell repertoires in COVID-19. Repertoires were generated with immunoSEQ multiplex PCR, while TCRdb's copy carries only in-frame clones and drops some. Of 200,000 or so clones in the sample, roughly 89% were seen once. Sequenced material: PBMCs or T cells enriched from blood (not recorded which). These receptors all come from a woman in her thirties or forties with acute COVID-19.

The V call is TRBV19, the J call TRBJ1-5, with D possibly matching TRBD1 (5 bases). CDR3 length equals 13 residues. Between the trimmed V and J ends, which lost 7 bases and 11 bases, there was a span of 18 bases. CDR1 LNHDA and CDR2 SQIVND come from the germline V gene (reference sequence). CDR3 nucleotide sequence: TGTGCCAGTACCAATTCTCTGGGGGGGTCCCAGCATTTT. The encoded protein is CASTNSLGGSQHF.

The chain is built from TRBV11-3 and TRBJ2-7, with 11 positions matching TRBD2. In germline, CDR1 is SGHNT, CDR2 YENEEA. This CDR3 is built from 16 residues. Losses at the gene ends were 5 bases for V and 7 bases for J; bases not matched to a gene: 13. CDR3 in DNA: TGTGCCAGCAGCCCAAGTAGCGGGAGGGCCTCTTGGGAGCAGTACTTC. Protein sequence: CASSPSSGRASWEQYF.

The V and J genes are TRBV13 and TRBJ2-5; 11 nucleotides agree with TRBD2. V shed 1 base and J 2 bases; nucleotides not matched to a gene: 6. Germline V lookup: CDR1 PRHDT, CDR2 FYEKMQ (reference sequence). The CDR3 extends over 17 amino acids. The CDR3 DNA follows: TGTGCCAGCAGCTTAGCCACGTCTAGCGGGGGGCAAGAGACCCAGTACTTC. Its protein product is CASSLATSSGGQETQYF.

The V gene is TRBV3-1 (or the pseudogene TRBV3-2), the J gene TRBJ2-3, with TRBD2 identical over 16 bases. CDR1 LGHDT and CDR2 YNNKEL come from the germline V gene (reference sequence). CDR3 length: 15 residues. The J segment lost 9 bases and the V segment lost 4 bases, leaving 4 bases of the junction unmatched. The chain's CDR3 is CASSPPGLAGGTQYF. The CDR3 DNA sequence: TGTGCCAGCAGCCCTCCGGGACTAGCGGGGGGGACGCAGTATTTT.

V and J are TRBV6-2 or TRBV6-3 and TRBJ2-1; tentatively, D is TRBD2 (5 bases). The CDR3 covers 15 residues. V was cut by 2 bases and J by 6 bases, with 14 bases left in between. CDR1 is MNHEY, CDR2 SVGEGT, per germline. CDR3 protein: CASSYLDLVGNEQFF. The CDR3 DNA is TGTGCCAGCAGTTACCTGGACTTAGTGGGCAATGAGCAGTTCTTC.

The rearrangement uses TRBV3-1 (or the pseudogene TRBV3-2) and TRBJ2-4; D ambiguous. Deletions cut 1 base from V and 7 bases from J, with 5 bases between. The length of the CDR3 is 12 residues. Germline V gene data show CDR1 as LGHDT and CDR2 as YNNKEL (reference sequence). The CDR3 loop reads CASSQAENIQYF. CDR3 bases: TGTGCCAGCAGCCAAGCGGAGAACATTCAGTACTTC.

The chain combines TRBV21-1 with TRBJ2-5; the D call TRBD1 from the table was never checked on the DNA. TRBV21-1 is annotated as a pseudogene. This CDR3 has 14 residues. DNA for the CDR3: TGTGCCAGCCTCTCGACAGTGTACCAAGAGACCCAGTACTTC. Its translation is CASLSTVYQETQYF.

The gene calls are TRBV5-1 and TRBJ2-1, with D possibly being TRBD1 (6 bases). Germline V gives CDR1 SGHRS, CDR2 YFSETQ. Trimming shortened V by 3 bases and J by 4 bases, and 11 bases separated the two germline ends. CDR3 size: 14 residues. DNA for the CDR3: TGCGCCAGCAGCTGGGCAGGGACATACAATGAGCAGTTCTTC. Its protein product is CASSWAGTYNEQFF.